This TCR beta chain came from a study of blood T cell repertoires in COVID-19. TCRdb's table, derived via immunoSEQ multiplex PCR, lists solely in-frame clones and lacks some. The table includes 350,000 or so clones, 92% detected once. Donors in Cohort 3 who had recovered were those with two negative PCRs, healthcare professional clearance, or resolution of their symptoms. The CDR3 runs 15 residues. V lost 1 base and J lost 6; bases outside the gene matches: 6. Germline-derived CDR1 and CDR2 are LGHNT and FRNRAP. The chain recombines TRBV12-5 with TRBJ2-7, with 10 bases identical to TRBD1. The specimen sequenced was PBMCs or T cells enriched from blood (not recorded which). The TCR was taken from a woman in her twenties or thirties who had recovered from COVID-19. The chain's CDR3 is CASGLDAGTGVEQYF. The CDR3 nucleotides read TGTGCTAGTGGTTTGGACGCCGGGACAGGGGTCGAGCAGTACTTC.